Sequencing of this T cell receptor (beta chain) was carried out in a study of shared clonotypes between healthy human individuals. Repertoires were generated with immunoSEQ multiplex PCR, while TCRdb's copy carries only in-frame clones and drops some. The data hold approximately 2.3 million clones, with more than 80% observed a single time. Losses at the gene ends were 0 bases for V and 8 bases for J; bases not matched to a gene: 5. Germline V CDR1 and CDR2: SGHKS, YYEKEE (reference sequence). The CDR3 length is 14 residues. The sequencing sample was made of naive CD4+ T cells from PBMCs. Subset denoted: CD45RA+ positively selected. This TCR was recovered from a young man in good health. Some clones in this sample may be carry-over from other donors' samples. V gene TRBV5-5 combines with J gene TRBJ1-2; 9 nucleotides line up with TRBD1. The CDR3 nucleotides are TGTGCCAGCAGCTTGGCCGGGACAGGGTACGGCTACACCTTC. It yields the protein CASSLAGTGYGYTF. Full variable domain (missing parts from reference TRBV5-5 and TRBJ1-2): DAGVTQSPTHLIKTRGQQVTLRCSPISGHKSVSWYQQVLGQGPQFIFQYYEKEERGRGNFPDRFSARQFPNYSSELNVNALLLGDSALYLCASSLAGTGYGYTFGSGTRLTVV.